A selection of T cell receptor beta chains follows, all from one sample in a study of blood T cell repertoires in COVID-19. Sequencing was performed with immunoSEQ multiplex PCR; in TCRdb, only in-frame clones are kept and a portion is missing. The repertoire holds 90,000 to 120,000 clones, 70% to 90% seen once, with 4.9% in the top ten. Material: peripheral blood. The receptors stem from a man aged 35 to 55 with active or convalescent COVID-19. Each CDR3 is given with its conserved first and last residue. Each record gives: V gene, clone size, D gene, J gene, CDR3 DNA, CDR3 protein. The D gene is left open where the match is weak. Where a row states a size, it is once, few, many or the class of an expanded clone; other rows omit it.

V gene: TRBV7-2; clone size: -; D gene: TRBD2; J gene: TRBJ2-1; CDR3 DNA: TGTGCCAGCAGCTTAAGAGGTCGGGTAGCGGGAGCGACCTACAATGAGCAGTTCTTC; CDR3 protein: CASSLRGRVAGATYNEQFF
V gene: TRBV4-3; clone size: -; D gene: TRBD1; J gene: TRBJ2-1; CDR3 DNA: TGCGCCAGCAGCCAAGATTCCCCAGGGGGTATCGACAATGAGCAGTTCTTC; CDR3 protein: CASSQDSPGGIDNEQFF
V gene: TRBV6-6; clone size: -; D gene: TRBD2; J gene: TRBJ2-1; CDR3 DNA: TGTGCCAGCAGTCTGGGAGGACTAGCGGGTTACAATGAGCAGTTCTTC; CDR3 protein: CASSLGGLAGYNEQFF
V gene: TRBV5-4; clone size: -; D gene: TRBD2; J gene: TRBJ2-1; CDR3 DNA: TGTGCCAGCAGCTCAGTAGCGGGACCCTACAATGAGCAGTTCTTC; CDR3 protein: CASSSVAGPYNEQFF
V gene: TRBV5-4; clone size: -; D gene: -; J gene: TRBJ2-2; CDR3 DNA: TGTGCCAGCAGCTTGAGCAGACTGAACACCGGGGAGCTGTTTTTT; CDR3 protein: CASSLSRLNTGELFF
V gene: TRBV19; clone size: once; D gene: TRBD2; J gene: TRBJ2-1; CDR3 DNA: TGTGCCAGTAGTACGGGCGGGAGGGCCACTGAGCAGTTCTTC; CDR3 protein: CASSTGGRATEQFF
V gene: TRBV14; clone size: -; D gene: -; J gene: TRBJ2-3; CDR3 DNA: TGTGCCAGCAGCCAAGGGAGCAGGGCTTACACAGATACGCAGTATTTT; CDR3 protein: CASSQGSRAYTDTQYF
V gene: TRBV18; clone size: -; D gene: -; J gene: TRBJ1-1; CDR3 DNA: TGTGCCAGCTCACCATCCCAGAACACTGAAGCTTTCTTT; CDR3 protein: CASSPSQNTEAFF
V gene: TRBV7-3; clone size: -; D gene: TRBD2; J gene: TRBJ2-1; CDR3 DNA: TGTGCCAGCAGCCCTGCTAGCGGCAATGAGCAGTTCTTC; CDR3 protein: CASSPASGNEQFF
V gene: TRBV7-7; clone size: -; D gene: TRBD2; J gene: TRBJ2-3; CDR3 DNA: TGTGCTAGCAGCCCCGGACTAGCGGACACAGATACGCAGTATTTT; CDR3 protein: CASSPGLADTDTQYF
V gene: TRBV27; clone size: -; D gene: TRBD1; J gene: TRBJ1-5; CDR3 DNA: TGTGCCAGCAGGGGGACAGGGGGTAGCAATCAGCCCCAGCATTTT; CDR3 protein: CASRGTGGSNQPQHF
V gene: TRBV2; clone size: few; D gene: -; J gene: TRBJ1-5; CDR3 DNA: TGTGCCAGCAGCTCCCAGGGGTATGATCAGCCCCAGCATTTT; CDR3 protein: CASSSQGYDQPQHF
V gene: TRBV19; clone size: -; D gene: TRBD2; J gene: TRBJ2-7; CDR3 DNA: TGTGCCAGTAGTGGACTAGCGGGCGCTCGGTACGAGCAGTACTTC; CDR3 protein: CASSGLAGARYEQYF
V gene: TRBV4-1; clone size: -; D gene: TRBD2; J gene: TRBJ2-7; CDR3 DNA: TGCGCCAGCAGCCTCGGCGGGGCGGGAGGGGCTCTCGACGAGCAGTACTTC; CDR3 protein: CASSLGGAGGALDEQYF
V gene: TRBV5-4; clone size: -; D gene: TRBD1; J gene: TRBJ2-4; CDR3 DNA: TGTGCCAGCAGCCCCTGGACAGGGAAGCAGTACTTC; CDR3 protein: CASSPWTGKQYF
V gene: TRBV7-3; clone size: -; D gene: TRBD2; J gene: TRBJ2-3; CDR3 DNA: TGTGCCAGCAGCGCCCGACTAGCGAAACGGGCAGATACGCAGTATTTT; CDR3 protein: CASSARLAKRADTQYF
V gene: TRBV21-1; clone size: -; D gene: -; J gene: TRBJ2-1; CDR3 DNA: TGTGCCAGCGGTCGGGGATACAATGAGCAGTTCTTC; CDR3 protein: CASGRGYNEQFF
V gene: TRBV4-1; clone size: -; D gene: TRBD1; J gene: TRBJ1-3; CDR3 DNA: TGCGCCAGCAGCCAAGTCCCAACAACGACAGGGTTTAACACCATATATTTT; CDR3 protein: CASSQVPTTTGFNTIYF
V gene: TRBV5-4; clone size: -; D gene: TRBD2; J gene: TRBJ2-7; CDR3 DNA: TGTGCCAGCAGTTTCCAAGCGGCGGGAGACCGCTACGAGCAGTACTTC; CDR3 protein: CASSFQAAGDRYEQYF
V gene: TRBV23-1; clone size: once; D gene: -; J gene: TRBJ1-1; CDR3 DNA: TGCGCCAGCAGTCAATTACGGGGGAGCACTGAAGCTTTCTTT; CDR3 protein: CASSQLRGSTEAFF
V gene: TRBV7-9; clone size: -; D gene: TRBD2; J gene: TRBJ2-5; CDR3 DNA: TGTGCCAGCAGCCCTAGCGGGGTGCTAGGAGAGACCCAGTACTTC; CDR3 protein: CASSPSGVLGETQYF
V gene: TRBV10-3; clone size: -; D gene: -; J gene: TRBJ1-2; CDR3 DNA: TGTGCCATCAAAGGAGCGTTAGGTGGCTACACCTTC; CDR3 protein: CAIKGALGGYTF
V gene: TRBV14; clone size: -; D gene: -; J gene: TRBJ1-4; CDR3 DNA: TGTGCCAGCAGCCCCAGGGTGGGTGAAAAACTGTTTTTT; CDR3 protein: CASSPRVGEKLFF
V gene: TRBV7-9; clone size: -; D gene: -; J gene: TRBJ2-1; CDR3 DNA: TGTGCCAGCAGCTTACCGCACGGCGGGGCCGGCAATGAGCAGTTCTTC; CDR3 protein: CASSLPHGGAGNEQFF
V gene: TRBV5-4; clone size: -; D gene: -; J gene: TRBJ1-5; CDR3 DNA: TGTGCCAGCAGTGGATCTGAGGGTAGGGAGCCCCAGCATTTT; CDR3 protein: CASSGSEGREPQHF
V gene: TRBV7-2; clone size: -; D gene: -; J gene: TRBJ1-1; CDR3 DNA: TGTGCCAGCAACCTTTCTCCGGGCCCGGGAGAAGCTTTCTTT; CDR3 protein: CASNLSPGPGEAFF
V gene: TRBV5-4; clone size: -; D gene: -; J gene: TRBJ2-5; CDR3 DNA: TGTGCCAGCAGCTCCGTGACTCGACAAGAGACCCAGTACTTC; CDR3 protein: CASSSVTRQETQYF
V gene: TRBV5-1; clone size: once; D gene: TRBD1; J gene: TRBJ2-7; CDR3 DNA: TGCGCCAGCAGCTTGGGACCGGGACAGGTGTTCTACGAGCAGTACTTC; CDR3 protein: CASSLGPGQVFYEQYF
V gene: TRBV7-2; clone size: -; D gene: -; J gene: TRBJ2-7; CDR3 DNA: TGTGCCAGCAGCCTCAGAGGACTGACCTACGAGCAGTACTTC; CDR3 protein: CASSLRGLTYEQYF
V gene: TRBV19; clone size: -; D gene: -; J gene: TRBJ2-1; CDR3 DNA: TGTGCCAGTAGTATAGAAGGACGGGGGGCTGAGCAGTTCTTC; CDR3 protein: CASSIEGRGAEQFF
V gene: TRBV7-2; clone size: -; D gene: TRBD2; J gene: TRBJ2-1; CDR3 DNA: TGTGCCAGCAGCTTAGGGACTGGGACTAGCGGGAGTTATGAGCAGTTCTTC; CDR3 protein: CASSLGTGTSGSYEQFF
V gene: TRBV9; clone size: -; D gene: TRBD1; J gene: TRBJ1-1; CDR3 DNA: TGTGCCAGCAGCCCGCGACAGGGAAACACTGAAGCTTTCTTT; CDR3 protein: CASSPRQGNTEAFF
V gene: TRBV10-2; clone size: -; D gene: TRBD1; J gene: TRBJ2-5; CDR3 DNA: TGCGCCAGCAGTCCTCAGGGGCAGGGGGCGACCCAGTACTTC; CDR3 protein: CASSPQGQGATQYF
V gene: TRBV30; clone size: once; D gene: TRBD1; J gene: TRBJ1-2; CDR3 DNA: TGTGCCTGGAGGGGGGCAGGGGGTACGAGAGGCTACACCTTC; CDR3 protein: CAWRGAGGTRGYTF
V gene: TRBV28; clone size: -; D gene: -; J gene: TRBJ2-1; CDR3 DNA: TGTGCCAGCAGCACCTATAACTACAATGAGCAGTTCTTC; CDR3 protein: CASSTYNYNEQFF
V gene: TRBV5-4; clone size: -; D gene: -; J gene: TRBJ1-5; CDR3 DNA: TGTGCCAGCAGCTTGACCTCTACAGGGTTTGCCACGCAGCCCCAGCATTTT; CDR3 protein: CASSLTSTGFATQPQHF
V gene: TRBV6-5; clone size: -; D gene: TRBD2; J gene: TRBJ2-5; CDR3 DNA: TGTGCCAGCAGGTCTAGCGGGGGACTACAAGAGACCCAGTACTTC; CDR3 protein: CASRSSGGLQETQYF
V gene: TRBV21-1; clone size: -; D gene: -; J gene: TRBJ2-7; CDR3 DNA: TGTGCCAGCAGCAAAGGGGCCGGGACAGGGGCCGAAGAGCAGTACTTC; CDR3 protein: CASSKGAGTGAEEQYF
V gene: TRBV18; clone size: -; D gene: -; J gene: TRBJ2-1; CDR3 DNA: TGTGCCAGCTCACCACCAAGCGGAGACTACAATGAGCAGTTCTTC; CDR3 protein: CASSPPSGDYNEQFF
V gene: TRBV7-3; clone size: -; D gene: -; J gene: TRBJ1-6; CDR3 DNA: TGTGCCAGCAGCTTAACCCAGAATAATTCACCCCTCCACTTT; CDR3 protein: CASSLTQNNSPLHF
V gene: TRBV28; clone size: -; D gene: -; J gene: TRBJ1-5; CDR3 DNA: TGTGCCTCGAAGGGGGTTTTGAATCAGCCCCAGCATTTT; CDR3 protein: CASKGVLNQPQHF
V gene: TRBV2; clone size: -; D gene: -; J gene: TRBJ1-1; CDR3 DNA: TGTGCCAGCACGGCCCAGCAGGGTACGAACACTGAAGCTTTCTTT; CDR3 protein: CASTAQQGTNTEAFF
V gene: TRBV7-9; clone size: -; D gene: -; J gene: TRBJ2-5; CDR3 DNA: TGTGCCAGCAGCCCCCAAAGAACTAGATCTGAGACCCAGTACTTC; CDR3 protein: CASSPQRTRSETQYF
V gene: TRBV19; clone size: -; D gene: -; J gene: TRBJ2-3; CDR3 DNA: TGTGCCAGTAGTATTCTCTCGGCAGATACGCAGTATTTT; CDR3 protein: CASSILSADTQYF
V gene: TRBV7-2; clone size: -; D gene: -; J gene: TRBJ2-1; CDR3 DNA: TGTGCCAGCAGCTTAGCATACAACAATGAGCAGTTCTTC; CDR3 protein: CASSLAYNNEQFF
V gene: TRBV12-5; clone size: few; D gene: -; J gene: TRBJ2-1; CDR3 DNA: TGTGCTAGTGGTTTGTATCCAGTGGCCAATGAGCAGTTCTTC; CDR3 protein: CASGLYPVANEQFF
V gene: TRBV24-1; clone size: once; D gene: -; J gene: TRBJ2-7; CDR3 DNA: TGTGCCACCAGTGAAACCCAGGCAGATCCCGACGAGCAGTACTTC; CDR3 protein: CATSETQADPDEQYF
V gene: TRBV19; clone size: -; D gene: -; J gene: TRBJ1-5; CDR3 DNA: TGTGCCAGTAACGCTCGGAATCAGCCCCAGCATTTT; CDR3 protein: CASNARNQPQHF
V gene: TRBV30; clone size: -; D gene: -; J gene: TRBJ1-5; CDR3 DNA: TGTGCCTGGAGTGGGAGGGGTCAGGGCAATCAGCCCCAGCATTTT; CDR3 protein: CAWSGRGQGNQPQHF
V gene: TRBV7-9; clone size: once; D gene: TRBD1; J gene: TRBJ1-1; CDR3 DNA: TGTGCCAGCAGCTTCCCCCTCGGGACAGGCAGGACCACTGAAGCTTTCTTT; CDR3 protein: CASSFPLGTGRTTEAFF
V gene: TRBV10-1; clone size: -; D gene: TRBD2; J gene: TRBJ2-7; CDR3 DNA: TGCGCCAGCAGTGGCACCGGGACTAGCAGCTACGAGCAGTACTTC; CDR3 protein: CASSGTGTSSYEQYF
V gene: TRBV18; clone size: -; D gene: TRBD1; J gene: TRBJ2-7; CDR3 DNA: TGTGCCAGCTCACCCGACAGGGTTTCCTACGAGCAGTACTTC; CDR3 protein: CASSPDRVSYEQYF